This passage covers 4 T cell receptor beta chains from one sample sequenced in a study of blood T cell repertoires in COVID-19. Sequencing was performed with immunoSEQ multiplex PCR; in TCRdb, only in-frame clones are kept and a portion is missing. The sample has roughly 400,000 clones; around nine tenths are singletons. The sequenced sample consisted of PBMCs or T cells enriched from blood (not recorded which). These TCRs come from a woman under 30 who had been exposed to COVID-19.

The rearrangement joins TRBV6-1 to TRBJ2-7; D possibly corresponds to TRBD1 (5 bases). Germline loops: CDR1 MNHNS, CDR2 SASEGT. The CDR3 loop spans 13 amino acids. The V and J ends lost 1 base and 4 bases respectively, with 8 bases between them. The CDR3 DNA is TGTGCCAGCAGTGAAGACAGGATTTACGAGCAGTACTTC. This translates into CASSEDRIYEQYF.

The V gene is TRBV2, the J gene TRBJ1-5, with 7 bases matching TRBD1. CDR3 size: 14 residues. Germline assignment: CDR1 SNHLY and CDR2 FYNNEI. Trimming removed 5 bases from V and 4 bases from J; junction bases left unmatched: 5. DNA for the CDR3: TGTGCCAGCAGTCAAGACAGGGAAAATCAGCCCCAGCATTTT. Translating gives CASSQDRENQPQHF.

The chain is built from TRBV4-2 and TRBJ1-1; D is unresolved. The CDR3 is made up of 15 amino acids. CDR1 LGHNA and CDR2 YNFKEQ come from the germline V gene. The germline V and J ends were trimmed by 0 bases and 0 bases, with 8 bases remaining between them. The CDR3 DNA is TGTGCCAGCAGCCAAGAGGGCAGGATGAACACTGAAGCTTTCTTT. Its translation: CASSQEGRMNTEAFF.

The rearrangement uses TRBV2 and TRBJ1-1, with D possibly TRBD1 on 6 matching bases. The CDR3 totals 15 residues. The germline gives CDR1 SNHLY, CDR2 FYNNEI. Trimming cost V 2 bases and J 4 bases, with 14 bases left between them. The CDR3 coding sequence is TGTGCCAGCAGTGAATGGGGACTAGGGGGCACTGAAGCTTTCTTT. This encodes CASSEWGLGGTEAFF.